This TCR beta chain was recovered during a study of cytomegalovirus exposure and HLA in healthy donors. Study-level results: Diagnosis of cytomegalovirus status made by the classifier reportedly showed high specificity and sensitivity. Many donors shared some public TCRs, even though most TCR sequences were rare. One later analysis, an examination of the roughly 130 validation repertoires, found that first-cohort TCR clusters tended to co-occur in them.

The protocol was immunoSEQ multiplex PCR, while the TCRdb copy is restricted to in-frame clones and leaves out a portion. Of over 150,000 clones listed, 85% to 90% are singletons. This clone was detected a few times. Its antigen remains unknown. Trimming removed 0 bases at V and 5 bases at J, with 8 bases between. CDR1 SGHDT and CDR2 YYEEEE come from the germline V gene. The CDR3 length is 14 residues. The clonotype was recovered from a young woman in good health and CMV-seropositive. The specimen sequenced was PBMCs. The rearrangement links TRBV5-6 to TRBJ2-2; D unresolved. CDR3 nucleotides: TGTGCCAGCAGCTTGGTGATTGCGACCGGGGAGCTGTTTTTT. It codes for CASSLVIATGELFF.